This is a list of T cell receptor beta chains from one sample in a study of blood T cell repertoires in COVID-19. The assay was immunoSEQ multiplex PCR, and TCRdb's table has in-frame clones only and misses some. Among some 310,000 clones listed, around 86% were seen once. Input material: peripheral blood. The receptor source for this set is a man over 45 with active or convalescent COVID-19. Both conserved end residues are part of each CDR3. The order of the fields is CDR3 DNA, CDR3 protein, D gene, V gene, clone size, J gene. The D gene is left open where the match is weak. Expanded clones get a size class; other rows say once, few or many, or leave the size out.

DNA: TGTGCCAGCAGCTTAGGGGCAGATAACTATGGCTACACCTTC
CDR3: CASSLGADNYGYTF
D: -
V: TRBV7-9
size: -
J: TRBJ1-2

DNA: TGTGCCAGCAGCCAAGAATCAGGGGACTATGGCTACACCTTC
CDR3: CASSQESGDYGYTF
D: -
V: TRBV4-2
size: -
J: TRBJ1-2

DNA: TGTGCCAGCAGTGAATCGGGGGTTGACTCCTACAATGAGCAGTTCTTC
CDR3: CASSESGVDSYNEQFF
D: -
V: TRBV2
size: once
J: TRBJ2-1

DNA: TGTGCCACCCTGGACAGCACCTACGAGCAGTACTTC
CDR3: CATLDSTYEQYF
D: -
V: TRBV28
size: -
J: TRBJ2-7

DNA: TGTGCCAGCAGTTCGGGGGGCGTTCCGCGAGGAAACACCATATATTTT
CDR3: CASSSGGVPRGNTIYF
D: -
V: TRBV28
size: -
J: TRBJ1-3

DNA: TGTGCCAGCAGCTCTGGGACAGGGGGGGAGACCCAGTACTTC
CDR3: CASSSGTGGETQYF
D: TRBD1
V: TRBV5-6
size: once
J: TRBJ2-5

DNA: TGTGCCAGCAGCTTAGCTCGCCTAGCTGGTGAGCAGTTCTTC
CDR3: CASSLARLAGEQFF
D: -
V: TRBV7-2
size: -
J: TRBJ2-1

DNA: TGCAGCGTTGGGAGGGACAGAGCGGGAAACACCATATATTTT
CDR3: CSVGRDRAGNTIYF
D: TRBD1
V: TRBV29-1
size: -
J: TRBJ1-3

DNA: TGTGCCAGCAGCTTACAGTCTGACTATGGCTACACCTTC
CDR3: CASSLQSDYGYTF
D: -
V: TRBV7-2
size: -
J: TRBJ1-2

DNA: TGTGCCAGCAGTTACCGAGGTTCTGGAAACACCATATATTTT
CDR3: CASSYRGSGNTIYF
D: -
V: TRBV6-5
size: -
J: TRBJ1-3

DNA: TGCGCCAGCAGCTTTTCGGGGCGGGGGTCGAGTTACGAGCAGTACTTC
CDR3: CASSFSGRGSSYEQYF
D: TRBD2
V: TRBV5-1
size: -
J: TRBJ2-7

DNA: TGTGCTAGCAGCTTATCCAGAGCGGGGGAGACCCAGTACTTC
CDR3: CASSLSRAGETQYF
D: TRBD2
V: TRBV7-7
size: -
J: TRBJ2-5

DNA: TGTGCCAGCAGGGGGGCCGACTATGGCTACACCTTC
CDR3: CASRGADYGYTF
D: -
V: TRBV6-5
size: once
J: TRBJ1-2

DNA: TGTGCCAGCAGTTTTGGGGGCCAGGTTCAGCCCCAGCATTTT
CDR3: CASSFGGQVQPQHF
D: -
V: TRBV28
size: -
J: TRBJ1-5

DNA: TGCGCCAGCAGCTTGGGGATCACTAGCGGGAGCTCTGGGGCCAACGTCCTGACTTTC
CDR3: CASSLGITSGSSGANVLTF
D: TRBD2
V: TRBV5-1
size: -
J: TRBJ2-6

DNA: TGTGCCTCATTTCGGAGCACTGAAGCTTTCTTT
CDR3: CASFRSTEAFF
D: -
V: TRBV30
size: -
J: TRBJ1-1

DNA: TGCGCCAGCCCACAGAACTATGGCTACACCTTC
CDR3: CASPQNYGYTF
D: -
V: TRBV23-1
size: -
J: TRBJ1-2

DNA: TGTGCCAGCAGTTTCAGGACAGGGTTTGCAGATACGCAGTATTTT
CDR3: CASSFRTGFADTQYF
D: TRBD1
V: TRBV27
size: -
J: TRBJ2-3

DNA: TGTGCCAGCAGTGGCGGGGGAGCTTCTAACTATGGCTACACCTTC
CDR3: CASSGGGASNYGYTF
D: -
V: TRBV2
size: -
J: TRBJ1-2

DNA: TGTGCCAGCTCCTTCAGCCGGGACAGCAACACCGGGGAGCTGTTTTTT
CDR3: CASSFSRDSNTGELFF
D: TRBD1
V: TRBV18
size: -
J: TRBJ2-2

DNA: TGTGCCAGCAGCGTGTCGGGAGGGAAGGCCTACGAGCAGTACTTC
CDR3: CASSVSGGKAYEQYF
D: TRBD2
V: TRBV11-3
size: once
J: TRBJ2-7

DNA: TGTGCCAGCAGTTACAGGAGCTCCTACGAGCAGTACTTC
CDR3: CASSYRSSYEQYF
D: -
V: TRBV6-6
size: few
J: TRBJ2-7

DNA: TGTGCCAGCAGTCCAGGGGGACAGATCAGGCCCTACGAGCAGTACTTC
CDR3: CASSPGGQIRPYEQYF
D: TRBD1
V: TRBV28
size: -
J: TRBJ2-7

DNA: TGTGCCACCTTTAACCACGGGGGGGCCGCAGATACGCAGTATTTT
CDR3: CATFNHGGAADTQYF
D: TRBD2
V: TRBV28
size: -
J: TRBJ2-3

DNA: TGTGCCAGCAGTTTGGGACAGGGCGGCGGAGCTTTCTTT
CDR3: CASSLGQGGGAFF
D: TRBD1
V: TRBV27
size: few
J: TRBJ1-1

DNA: TGTGCCAGCAGCCATATAGCAGGGGACTATGGCTACACCTTC
CDR3: CASSHIAGDYGYTF
D: -
V: TRBV4-2
size: -
J: TRBJ1-2

DNA: TGCGCCAGCAGGGGGACTGACCATTCACCCCTCCACTTT
CDR3: CASRGTDHSPLHF
D: -
V: TRBV5-1
size: -
J: TRBJ1-6

DNA: TGTGCCAGCGCCGGGACTAGCGGGTTAGGCAATGAGCAGTTCTTC
CDR3: CASAGTSGLGNEQFF
D: TRBD2
V: TRBV27
size: once
J: TRBJ2-1

DNA: TGTGCCACCAGCAGAGATCTAAATCAGCCCCAGCATTTT
CDR3: CATSRDLNQPQHF
D: -
V: TRBV15
size: -
J: TRBJ1-5

DNA: TGTGCCAGCAGCCAAGATTCGGCGGGAACTAACTATGGCTACACCTTC
CDR3: CASSQDSAGTNYGYTF
D: -
V: TRBV4-2
size: -
J: TRBJ1-2

DNA: TGCAGCGTTGATACAGGGGCCGACACGCAGTACTTC
CDR3: CSVDTGADTQYF
D: TRBD1
V: TRBV29-1
size: -
J: TRBJ2-4

DNA: TGTGCCAGCAGTTACTACACCGGGGGGAATCAGCCCCAGCATTTT
CDR3: CASSYYTGGNQPQHF
D: -
V: TRBV6-2/TRBV6-3
size: -
J: TRBJ1-5

DNA: TGTGCCAGCAGCCAATTGGACAACTCTGGAAACACCATATATTTT
CDR3: CASSQLDNSGNTIYF
D: -
V: TRBV3-1/TRBV3-2
size: -
J: TRBJ1-3

DNA: TGTGCCATCAGTGAGGATAGCGGGGGGCCCCAGTACAATGAGCAGTTCTTC
CDR3: CAISEDSGGPQYNEQFF
D: TRBD2
V: TRBV10-3
size: -
J: TRBJ2-1

DNA: TGTGCCAGCAGCTTCATAACGGGACTTTACAATGAGCAGTTCTTC
CDR3: CASSFITGLYNEQFF
D: -
V: TRBV11-2
size: -
J: TRBJ2-1

DNA: TGTGCCAGCAGCTCCCTCCCCGGCGGGGGGCCCTACGAGCAGTACTTC
CDR3: CASSSLPGGGPYEQYF
D: TRBD2
V: TRBV11-3
size: -
J: TRBJ2-7

DNA: TGTGCCAGCTCACCACAGGACTCCGCCTACGAGCAGTACTTC
CDR3: CASSPQDSAYEQYF
D: -
V: TRBV18
size: -
J: TRBJ2-7

DNA: TGTGCCATCAGTGCGTATAATTCACCCCTCCACTTT
CDR3: CAISAYNSPLHF
D: -
V: TRBV10-3
size: -
J: TRBJ1-6

DNA: TGTGCCAGCAGCCCAGAACCTCCCGGAGGTAATTCACCCCTCCACTTT
CDR3: CASSPEPPGGNSPLHF
D: -
V: TRBV4-2
size: many
J: TRBJ1-6

DNA: TGTGCCAGCAGCCGAGGTGGTAGCGGGTACTACGAGCAGTACTTC
CDR3: CASSRGGSGYYEQYF
D: TRBD2
V: TRBV5-4
size: -
J: TRBJ2-7

DNA: TGTGCCAGCGCCGGGACAGAGACAATCTCCTACAATGAGCAGTTCTTC
CDR3: CASAGTETISYNEQFF
D: TRBD1
V: TRBV19
size: -
J: TRBJ2-1

DNA: TGTGCCAGCAGCTTCACTAGCGGGACCTCCTACAATGAGCAGTTCTTC
CDR3: CASSFTSGTSYNEQFF
D: TRBD2
V: TRBV7-8
size: -
J: TRBJ2-1

DNA: TGTGCCAGCAGCCAATTCGCCTCTAGCTCCTACGAGCAGTACTTC
CDR3: CASSQFASSSYEQYF
D: -
V: TRBV3-1/TRBV3-2
size: -
J: TRBJ2-7

DNA: TGTGCCACCAGCAGAGTTAGCGGTAGCTCCTACGAGCAGTACTTC
CDR3: CATSRVSGSSYEQYF
D: -
V: TRBV15
size: -
J: TRBJ2-7

DNA: TGTGCCAGCTCACCACCAGCGGGGGGTGTGAACACTGAAGCTTTCTTT
CDR3: CASSPPAGGVNTEAFF
D: -
V: TRBV18
size: -
J: TRBJ1-1

DNA: TGTGCCAGCAGCTTACAGACAGGGAGCTCACCCCTCCACTTT
CDR3: CASSLQTGSSPLHF
D: TRBD1
V: TRBV13
size: -
J: TRBJ1-6

DNA: TGTGCCTGGAGTCGAGACAGGGGTGCTAATGAAAAACTGTTTTTT
CDR3: CAWSRDRGANEKLFF
D: TRBD1
V: TRBV30
size: -
J: TRBJ1-4

DNA: TGTGCCAGCAGTTCTCCATCCCCACCGTCCCGGGACAGGGGGGGAGCTTTCTTT
CDR3: CASSSPSPPSRDRGGAFF
D: TRBD1
V: TRBV28
size: -
J: TRBJ1-1

DNA: TGCGCCAGCAGGGATACTAGCACACCCTACGAGCAGTACTTC
CDR3: CASRDTSTPYEQYF
D: -
V: TRBV5-1
size: once
J: TRBJ2-7

DNA: TGCGCCAGCAGCTCGACAGGGGGCCTGGGCACTGAAGCTTTCTTT
CDR3: CASSSTGGLGTEAFF
D: TRBD1
V: TRBV5-1
size: -
J: TRBJ1-1

DNA: TGTGCCAGCAGCTCTCAACGGGGGGACAATGAAAAACTGTTTTTT
CDR3: CASSSQRGDNEKLFF
D: -
V: TRBV7-9
size: -
J: TRBJ1-4

DNA: TGTGCCACCAGTGATTCCAGTCTCTACGAGCAGTACTTC
CDR3: CATSDSSLYEQYF
D: -
V: TRBV24-1
size: -
J: TRBJ2-7

DNA: TGTGCCAGCAGCTTAGAGGGCGGGAGGAACACCGGGGAGCTGTTTTTT
CDR3: CASSLEGGRNTGELFF
D: TRBD2
V: TRBV7-2
size: -
J: TRBJ2-2

DNA: TGTGCCAGCAGCTTTCAGGGCTACGAGCAGTACTTC
CDR3: CASSFQGYEQYF
D: -
V: TRBV7-9
size: once
J: TRBJ2-7

DNA: TGTGCCAGCAGCCAATCGGAGTCCCGTGGCTACACCTTC
CDR3: CASSQSESRGYTF
D: -
V: TRBV16
size: -
J: TRBJ1-2